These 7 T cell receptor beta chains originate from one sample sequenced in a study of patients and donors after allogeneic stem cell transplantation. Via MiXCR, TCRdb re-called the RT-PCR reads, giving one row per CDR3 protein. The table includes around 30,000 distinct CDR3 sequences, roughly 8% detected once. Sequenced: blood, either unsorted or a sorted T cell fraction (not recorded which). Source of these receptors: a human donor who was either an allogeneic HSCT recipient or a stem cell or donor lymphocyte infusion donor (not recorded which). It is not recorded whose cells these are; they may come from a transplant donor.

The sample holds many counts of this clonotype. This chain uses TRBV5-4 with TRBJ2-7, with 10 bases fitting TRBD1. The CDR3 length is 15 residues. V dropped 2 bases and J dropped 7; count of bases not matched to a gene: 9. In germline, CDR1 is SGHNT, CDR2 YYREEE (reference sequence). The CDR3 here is CASSFSRQGAGEQYF. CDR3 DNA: TGTGCCAGCAGCTTCTCAAGACAGGGGGCGGGGGAGCAGTACTTC.

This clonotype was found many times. The chain's CDR3 is CASSTREGNSPLHF. The CDR3 DNA sequence: TGTGCCAGCAGCACCCGTGAGGGTAATTCACCCCTCCACTTT. The chain employs TRBV9 and TRBJ1-6, with D unresolved. The CDR3 is 14 amino acids. In germline, CDR1 is SGDLS, CDR2 YYNGEE. The V and J ends lost 4 bases and 6 bases respectively, with 11 bases between them. Variable domain in full (rest from reference TRBV9 and TRBJ1-6): DSGVTQTPKHLITATGQRVTLRCSPRSGDLSVYWYQQSLDQGLQFLIQYYNGEERAKGNILERFSAQQFPDLHSELNLSSLELGDSALYFCASSTREGNSPLHFGNGTRLTVT.

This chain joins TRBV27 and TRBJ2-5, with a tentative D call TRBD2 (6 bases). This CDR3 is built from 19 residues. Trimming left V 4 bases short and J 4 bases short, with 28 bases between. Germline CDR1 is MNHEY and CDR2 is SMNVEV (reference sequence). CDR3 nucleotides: TGTGCCAGCAGTTCCCGCCTTTTCCAGCCGGGACTGCAAGCAGAGACCCAGTACTTC. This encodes CASSSRLFQPGLQAETQYF.

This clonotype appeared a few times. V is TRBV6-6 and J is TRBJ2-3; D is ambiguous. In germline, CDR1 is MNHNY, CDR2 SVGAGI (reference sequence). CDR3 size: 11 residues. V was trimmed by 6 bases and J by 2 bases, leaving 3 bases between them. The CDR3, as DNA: TGTGCCAGCAGGTACACAGATACGCAGTATTTT. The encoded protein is CASRYTDTQYF.

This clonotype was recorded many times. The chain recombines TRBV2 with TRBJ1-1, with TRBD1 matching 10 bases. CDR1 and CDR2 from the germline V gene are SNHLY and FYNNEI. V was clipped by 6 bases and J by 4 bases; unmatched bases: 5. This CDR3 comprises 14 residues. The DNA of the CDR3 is TGTGCCAGCAGCTTCGGGACAGGGGCCACTGAAGCTTTCTTT. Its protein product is CASSFGTGATEAFF.

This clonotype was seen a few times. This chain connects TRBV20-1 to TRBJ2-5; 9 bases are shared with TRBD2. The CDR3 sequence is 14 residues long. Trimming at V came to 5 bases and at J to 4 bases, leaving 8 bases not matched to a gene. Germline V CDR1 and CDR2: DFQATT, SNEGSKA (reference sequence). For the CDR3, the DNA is TGCAGTGCTGGGTGGAGACTAGCGGTAGAGACCCAGTACTTC. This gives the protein CSAGWRLAVETQYF.

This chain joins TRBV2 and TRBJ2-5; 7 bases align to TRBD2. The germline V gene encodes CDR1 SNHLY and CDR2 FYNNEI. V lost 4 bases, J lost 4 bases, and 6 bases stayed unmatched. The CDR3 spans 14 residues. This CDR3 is CASSARTRGETQYF. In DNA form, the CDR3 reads TGTGCCAGCAGTGCCCGGACTAGGGGAGAGACCCAGTACTTC.